The 22 T cell receptor beta chains below were found in one sample sequenced in a study of T cell repertoires in cytomegalovirus infection. TCRdb re-analysed the reads in MiXCR, keeping a single row per CDR3 protein. The data hold approximately 1,000,000 distinct CDR3 sequences, with 25% to 40% observed a single time. No cognate antigen is known for these TCRs. The source was cultured CD8+ T cells from PBMCs, collected from culture after CMV antigen stimulation. Every receptor here comes from a human donor in good health (CMV status not recorded). Some clones in this sample may be carry-over from other donors' samples.

The V call is TRBV28, the J call TRBJ1-1; D unresolved. This CDR3 is 13 amino acids long. V was trimmed by 7 bases and J by 1 base, leaving 10 bases between them. Germline-derived CDR1 and CDR2 are MDHEN and SYDVKM. The CDR3: CASNLVQNTEAFF. DNA for the CDR3: TGTGCCAGCAATTTGGTACAGAACACTGAAGCTTTCTTT.

The chain links TRBV25-1 to TRBJ1-1; D ambiguous. Germline V gives CDR1 MGHDK, CDR2 SYGVNS. The CDR3 totals 14 residues. The V gene lost 2 bases and the J gene lost 5 bases, with 12 bases spanning the gap. The CDR3 reads CASSERPEETEAFF. CDR3 in DNA: TGTGCCAGCAGTGAACGGCCGGAGGAGACTGAAGCTTTCTTT.

This clonotype was found a few times. The CDR3 is CASTNRGGGATEAFF. In nucleotides, the CDR3 is TGTGCCAGCACTAACCGGGGAGGGGGGGCGACTGAAGCTTTCTTT. The chain joins TRBV12-3 or TRBV12-4 to TRBJ1-1; perhaps TRBD1 as D (6 bases). Trimming shortened V by 7 bases and J by 5 bases, and 20 bases separated the two germline ends. This CDR3 spans 15 amino acids.

This clonotype has at least ten counts. This chain uses TRBV7-2 with TRBJ2-3; TRBD2 aligns across 16 bases. The CDR3 covers 19 residues. Per the germline V gene, CDR1 is SGHTA and CDR2 is FQGNSA. J gave up 2 bases and V 7 bases, and 12 bases lay outside the gene matches. The CDR3 sequence: CASNVTGTSGGVATDTQYF. The CDR3 nucleotides read TGTGCCAGCAACGTGACCGGGACTAGCGGGGGGGTTGCCACAGATACGCAGTATTTT.

This clonotype was seen more than once but under ten times. The chain uses TRBV6-5 and TRBJ2-5, with 7 bases identical to TRBD1. The CDR3 sequence is 15 residues long. Germline lookup yields CDR1 MNHEY and CDR2 SVGAGI. The J segment lost 4 bases and the V segment lost 5 bases, leaving 10 bases of the junction unmatched. This CDR3 is CASSRLQGLGETQYF. CDR3 DNA: TGTGCCAGCAGTCGCCTACAGGGGCTTGGAGAGACCCAGTACTTC.

This clonotype was recorded a few times. This sequence joins TRBV27 and TRBJ1-2; TRBD1 matches 7 bases. Germline lookup yields CDR1 MNHEY and CDR2 SMNVEV (reference sequence). This CDR3 region has 15 residues. After removal of 4 bases from V and 4 bases from J, the junction contained 9 bases not matched to a gene. The CDR3 sequence: CASSSPGQRPYGYTF. The CDR3 DNA sequence: TGTGCCAGCAGTTCCCCGGGACAGAGACCCTATGGCTACACCTTC.

This chain links TRBV4-3 with TRBJ2-1; 8 bases match TRBD2. The CDR3 runs 14 residues. CDR1 is LGHNA and CDR2 is YSLEER in the germline V gene. J was trimmed by 8 bases and V by 3 bases; bases with no gene match: 6. The CDR3 spells CASSHHSGDDEQFF. The CDR3 DNA sequence: TGCGCCAGCAGCCATCATAGCGGGGACGATGAGCAGTTCTTC.

About this clonotype itself: Since a much larger clone is just one base distant, this may be a read error. This chain joins TRBV28 and TRBJ2-2; TRBD1 is a possible D gene (6 bases). The CDR3 spans 17 residues. Trimming took 8 bases from V and 3 from J, leaving 22 bases between them. Germline V lookup: CDR1 MDHEN, CDR2 SYDVKM. CDR3 bases: TGTGCCAGCCAACCCCACTCCAGACAGGTTTACACCGGGGAGCTGTTTTTT. Amino acids: CASQPHSRQVYTGELFF.

This clonotype occurred a few times. The chain is built from TRBV7-9 and TRBJ2-5; D may be TRBD2 (7 bases). Germline V gives CDR1 SEHNR, CDR2 FQNEAQ (reference sequence). Trimming took 8 bases from V and 0 from J, leaving 22 bases between them. This CDR3 is 17 amino acids long. The CDR3 DNA reads as TGTGCCAGCGGACTTAGGGGTGCGGGGGCTCACCAAGAGACCCAGTACTTC. Translated: CASGLRGAGAHQETQYF.

This clonotype has a handful of counts. The genes are TRBV7-9 and TRBJ1-2; 7 bases are shared with TRBD1. Per germline, CDR1 SEHNR and CDR2 FQNEAQ (reference sequence). This CDR3 comprises 12 residues. The V segment lost 11 bases and the J segment 5 bases; nucleotides outside the gene matches: 8. CDR3 sequence reads: CAERGGAYGYTF. CDR3 nucleotides: TGTGCCGAGAGAGGGGGCGCATATGGCTACACCTTC.

There are many counts of this clonotype. This sequence joins TRBV7-2 and TRBJ1-1; no clear D. Trimming left V 0 bases short and J 4 bases short, with 12 bases between. The CDR3 is made up of 15 amino acids. From germline, CDR1 is SGHTA and CDR2 FQGNSA. The CDR3 nucleotides read TGTGCCAGCAGCTTAGCGCGCGACCCTGTCACTGAAGCTTTCTTT. This sequence encodes CASSLARDPVTEAFF.

This clonotype is a singleton in its sample. Germline is not matched at one junction end, which may reflect a read error. The V and J genes are TRBV5-3 and TRBJ1-6, with TRBD1 matching 7 bases. TRBV5-3 carries the ORF label, with uncertain function. This CDR3 region has 16 residues. CDR3 loop: CASSLPPGQYNSPLHF. The CDR3 DNA is TGTGCCAGCAGCTTACCTCCGGGACAGTATAATTCACCCCTCCACTTT.

This clonotype was observed at least ten times. V is TRBV7-8 and J is TRBJ2-3, with D perhaps TRBD1 or TRBD2 (5 bases each). V lost 0 bases and J lost 5, with 9 bases in between. The CDR3 totals 14 residues. CDR1 is SGHVS and CDR2 is FQNEAQ in the germline V gene. The CDR3 sequence is CASSLALGEDTQYF. CDR3 DNA sequence: TGTGCCAGCAGCTTAGCGCTGGGGGAAGATACGCAGTATTTT.

The genes are TRBV5-5 and TRBJ2-3; D is undetermined. V gave up 5 bases and J gave up 9 bases, with 19 bases separating them. This CDR3 comprises 14 residues. Germline V gene data show CDR1 as SGHKS and CDR2 as YYEKEE (reference sequence). CDR3 nucleotides: TGTGCCAGCAGTTTCCAGATTTCCCCCCCGACGCAGTATTTT. As protein: CASSFQISPPTQYF.

The chain employs TRBV3-1 and TRBJ1-6; tentative D call: TRBD1 (5 bases). The CDR3 loop spans 18 amino acids. Germline V gives CDR1 LGHDT, CDR2 YNNKEL (reference sequence). Trimming removed 4 bases from V and 3 bases from J, with 19 bases in between. The CDR3 bases are TGTGCCAGCAGCCCCGGTACTGGACGGGGGGACTATAATTCACCCCTCCACTTT. Encoded protein: CASSPGTGRGDYNSPLHF. Together with reference TRBV3-1 and TRBJ1-6, the CDR3 gives the full variable domain: DTAVSQTPKYLVTQMGNDKSIKCEQNLGHDTMYWYKQDSKKFLKIMFSYNNKELIINETVPNRFSPKSPDKAHLNLHINSLELGDSAVYFCASSPGTGRGDYNSPLHFGNGTRLTVT.

This chain links TRBV12-5 with TRBJ2-3; D may match TRBD1 or TRBD2 (5 bases each). V was cut by 5 bases and J by 1 base, with 16 bases left in between. The length of the CDR3 is 16 residues. In germline, CDR1 is LGHNT, CDR2 FRNRAP. CDR3 bases: TGTGCTAGTGGTCCCTCTGAGGGGTTCGGCACAGATACGCAGTATTTT. Its protein product is CASGPSEGFGTDTQYF.

CDR3 in amino acids: CASSLRRMNSPLHF. The CDR3 region has the DNA TGTGCCAGCAGCTTAAGACGGATGAATTCACCCCTCCACTTT. J is TRBJ1-6 and V is TRBV7-2; D unresolved. Germline V gene data show CDR1 as SGHTA and CDR2 as FQGNSA. CDR3 size: 14 residues. V was pared by 2 bases and J by 7 bases, with 9 bases between.

The sample holds a few counts of this clonotype. A junction end diverges from the germline sequence, so it may reflect a read error. The CDR3: CAVTGAPNTEAFF. In DNA, the CDR3 is TGCGCCGTGACAGGGGCGCCGAACACTGAAGCTTTCTTT. The V and J genes are TRBV6-2 or TRBV6-3 and TRBJ1-1, with TRBD1 matching 8 bases. This CDR3 contains 13 residues. The V gene's germline CDR1 is MNHEY and CDR2 SVGEGT.

The chain has TRBV12-3 or TRBV12-4 and TRBJ2-7; D is undetermined. CDR3 size: 13 residues. V was cut by 2 bases and J by 7 bases, with 12 bases left in between. This CDR3 is CASSLSPMGEQYV. In DNA form, the CDR3 reads TGTGCCAGCAGTTTAAGTCCGATGGGGGAGCAGTACGTC.

The V and J genes are TRBV7-3 and TRBJ2-7; 10 bases line up with TRBD2. This CDR3 contains 15 residues. J gave up 3 bases and V 4 bases, and 6 bases lay outside the gene matches. Germline CDR1 SGHTA, CDR2 FQGTGA. CDR3 sequence: CASSSTTSGYYEQYV. CDR3 in DNA: TGTGCCAGCAGCTCCACGACTAGCGGGTACTACGAGCAGTACGTC.

About this clonotype itself: The germline gene is not matched at one end of the junction; a read error may be the cause. The chain recombines TRBV7-8 with TRBJ1-6; D gene unclear. Germline V gives CDR1 SGHVS, CDR2 FQNEAQ. This CDR3 has 14 amino acids. The chain's CDR3 is CDSSLAEGRSPLHF. CDR3 DNA: TGTGACAGCAGCTTAGCGGAGGGCCGTTCACCCCTCCACTTT.

This rearrangement joins TRBV27 to TRBJ2-7; 9 positions match TRBD1. This CDR3 region has 13 residues. Germline-derived CDR1 and CDR2 are MNHEY and SMNVEV (reference sequence). Trimming at V came to 3 bases and at J to 7 bases, leaving 4 bases not matched to a gene. Written as DNA, the CDR3 is TGTGCCAGCAGTTTCCGGACAGGGGCGGAGCAGTACGTC. Its translation: CASSFRTGAEQYV.